These 22 T cell receptor beta chains were all obtained from the same sample, sequenced in a study of blood T cells in healthy people across ages. Combining a sample-barcoded 5' primer with a J-beta primer mix, a second PCR ran for roughly 6 to 12 cycles. TCRdb processed the 5' RACE reads anew with MiXCR; each CDR3 protein has one entry. Among more than 650,000 distinct CDR3 sequences, 20% to 25% were seen once, and the ten largest hold roughly 22%. The specimen was blood. The receptor set was obtained from a man in his sixties or seventies in good health.

V is TRBV12-3 or TRBV12-4 and J is TRBJ2-1, with D perhaps matching TRBD1 (6 bases). Trimming took off 5 bases at V and 2 bases at J, with 10 bases between the two ends. The CDR3 spans 14 residues. Here the CDR3 reads CASSHRTAYNEQFF. DNA of the CDR3: TGTGCCAGCAGTCACCGGACAGCCTACAATGAGCAGTTCTTC.

CDR3 sequence reads: CSVGTDYEQYF. The CDR3 DNA sequence: TGCAGCGTCGGGACAGACTACGAGCAGTACTTC. The chain carries TRBV29-1 and TRBJ2-5; 7 bases are a match to TRBD1. The DNA end lines up better with TRBJ2-7; the J call may be wrong. Germline CDR1 SQVTM, CDR2 ANQGSEA. CDR3 length: 11 residues.

Only one count was recorded for this clonotype. The genes are TRBV20-1 and TRBJ2-3, with 9 bases identical to TRBD1. This CDR3 contains 17 residues. CDR1 is DFQATT and CDR2 is SNEGSKA in the germline V gene (reference sequence). J lost 0 bases, V lost 1 base, and 8 bases had no gene match. CDR3 amino acids: CSARGHGTGFSTDTQYF. The CDR3 DNA sequence: TGCAGTGCTAGAGGCCACGGGACAGGGTTTAGCACAGATACGCAGTATTTT.

In its sample, this clonotype was seen many times. The chain carries TRBV4-3 and TRBJ2-1, with 9 nucleotides matching TRBD2. Germline V gives CDR1 LGHNA, CDR2 YSLEER. V dropped 0 bases and J dropped 6; count of bases not matched to a gene: 9. The CDR3 covers 17 residues. In DNA, the CDR3 is TGCGCCAGCAGCCAAGATAACCGCGGGAGGGCGGGCAATGAGCAGTTCTTC. Its protein is CASSQDNRGRAGNEQFF.

This clonotype was seen once. The rearrangement uses TRBV25-1 and TRBJ1-6; D unclear. There are 12 residues in the CDR3. Germline loops: CDR1 MGHDK, CDR2 SYGVNS. Trimming stripped 3 bases from V and 13 bases from J, with 10 bases between. The chain's CDR3 is CASSEGRTPLHF. CDR3 DNA: TGTGCCAGCAGTGAGGGCAGGACGCCCCTCCACTTT. The full variable domain, completed using reference TRBV25-1 and TRBJ1-6, is EADIYQTPRYLVIGTGKKITLECSQTMGHDKMYWYQQDPGMELHLIHYSYGVNSTEKGDLSSESTVSRIRTEHFPLTLESARPSHTSQYLCASSEGRTPLHFGNGTRLTVT.

The CDR3 sequence: CASSQDYRDLPGELFF. As DNA, the CDR3 is TGCGCCAGCAGCCAAGATTACCGGGACCTACCCGGGGAGCTGTTTTTT. The gene calls are TRBV4-3 and TRBJ2-2; the D gene could be TRBD1 or TRBD2 (5 bases each). The CDR3 extends over 16 amino acids. The V gene lost 0 bases and the J gene lost 6 bases, with 14 bases spanning the gap. Germline CDR1 reads LGHNA; CDR2 reads YSLEER.

The gene calls are TRBV6-1 and TRBJ2-3, with no clear D. This CDR3 comprises 15 residues. Trimming left V 1 base short and J 3 bases short, with 11 bases between. Germline V gene data show CDR1 as MNHNS and CDR2 as SASEGT. CDR3 sequence: CASSEGYTGTDTQYF. The CDR3 nucleotides read TGTGCCAGCAGTGAAGGCTATACCGGAACAGATACGCAGTATTTT.

In its sample, this clonotype was seen many times. V usage is TRBV27 and J usage is TRBJ1-1, with a possible D match to TRBD1 (6 bases). There are 13 residues in the CDR3. Germline CDR1 and CDR2: MNHEY and SMNVEV (reference sequence). The V and J ends lost 3 bases and 5 bases respectively, with 10 bases between them. This chain's CDR3 is CASSFRGRTEAFF. CDR3 in DNA: TGTGCCAGCAGTTTCCGGGGGCGGACTGAAGCTTTCTTT.

V usage is TRBV4-1 and J usage is TRBJ2-5; D uncertain. Near its end, the DNA agrees better with TRBJ2-7, so the J call may be wrong. The CDR3 spans 15 residues. Germline V lookup: CDR1 MGHRA, CDR2 YSYEKL. DNA of the CDR3: TGCGCCAGCAGCCAAGAGTGGGATTATGGTTACGAGCAGTACGTC. Translated: CASSQEWDYGYEQYV.

The chain combines TRBV5-5 with TRBJ2-3; D is perhaps TRBD2 (6 bases). The CDR3 has 15 amino acids. Between the trimmed V and J ends, which lost 4 bases and 2 bases, there was a span of 14 bases. The germline gives CDR1 SGHKS, CDR2 YYEKEE (reference sequence). The CDR3 is CASSIGGLNTDTQYF. The CDR3, as DNA: TGTGCCAGCAGCATCGGGGGACTGAACACAGATACGCAGTATTTT.

This clonotype has just a few counts. The chain recombines TRBV15 with TRBJ2-1, with 14 bases lining up with TRBD2. V was pared by 1 base and J by 3 bases, with 8 bases of the junction left unmatched. CDR1 is LNHNV and CDR2 is YYDKDF in the germline V gene (reference sequence). The CDR3 has 19 residues. CDR3 bases: TGTGCCACCAGCAGAGTGACTAGCGGGAGGGCGCTAAACTACAATGAGCAGTTCTTC. As protein: CATSRVTSGRALNYNEQFF. The variable domain in full, completed from reference TRBV15 and TRBJ2-1, reads DAMVIQNPRYQVTQFGKPVTLSCSQTLNHNVMYWYQQKSSQAPKLLFHYYDKDFNNEADTPDNFQSRRPNTSFCFLDIRSPGLGDTAMYLCATSRVTSGRALNYNEQFFGPGTRLTVL.

Many counts were recorded for this clonotype. V usage is TRBV7-9 and J usage is TRBJ2-7; no firm D call. The V gene lost 5 bases and the J gene lost 5 bases, with 10 bases spanning the gap. Germline values: CDR1 SEHNR, CDR2 FQNEAQ (reference sequence). The CDR3 is made up of 12 amino acids. The CDR3 here is CASSPRSNEQYF. The DNA of the CDR3 is TGTGCCAGCAGCCCTAGGTCCAACGAGCAGTACTTC.

There are a few counts of this clonotype. The chain couples TRBV5-1 to TRBJ2-5; TRBD2 matches at 7 bases. The DNA end favors TRBJ2-1, so the J call may be wrong. The CDR3 runs 13 residues. Germline V gene sequence: CDR1 SGHRS, CDR2 YFSETQ. Here the CDR3 DNA reads TGCGCCAGCAGGGCGGGGGTGAATAATGAGCAGTTCTTC. Its translation: CASRAGVNNEQFF.

This sequence joins TRBV20-1 and TRBJ2-1, with a tentative D call TRBD2 (7 bases). Trimming stripped 6 bases from V and 10 bases from J, with 19 bases between. The CDR3 covers 13 residues. Per the germline V gene, CDR1 is DFQATT and CDR2 is SNEGSKA (reference sequence). CDR3 DNA: TGCAGTGCCGAGGGGGGGCTAGGACCGGAGCAGTTCTTC. The encoded protein is CSAEGGLGPEQFF.

In its sample, this clonotype was seen many times. The chain carries TRBV7-9 and TRBJ1-5; D not certain. Germline V gene sequence: CDR1 SEHNR, CDR2 FQNEAQ (reference sequence). The CDR3 spans 14 residues. V gave up 5 bases and J gave up 3 bases, with 11 bases separating them. For the CDR3, the DNA is TGTGCCAGCAGCAGTGGGCGGTACAATCAGCCCCAGCATTTT. It yields the protein CASSSGRYNQPQHF.

This clonotype was picked up a small number of times. The V gene is TRBV29-1, the J gene TRBJ2-5, with D perhaps matching TRBD2 (6 bases). CDR1 SQVTM and CDR2 ANQGSEA come from the germline V gene. CDR3 length equals 14 residues. V lost 3 bases and J lost 1, with 12 bases in between. Written as DNA, the CDR3 is TGCAGCGTTGACCAGCGGGCCCTCCAAGAGACCCAGTACTTC. It is translated as CSVDQRALQETQYF.

In its sample, this clonotype was seen a few times. The chain is built from TRBV5-1 and TRBJ2-2, with TRBD1 matching over 8 bases. In germline, CDR1 is SGHRS, CDR2 YFSETQ. The CDR3 contains 15 residues. V was clipped by 3 bases and J by 3 bases; unmatched bases: 4. In nucleotides, the CDR3 is TGCGCCAGCAGCTGGACAGGGTCGGACACCGGGGAGCTGTTTTTT. This codes for CASSWTGSDTGELFF.

A few counts support this clonotype. The chain recombines TRBV11-2 with TRBJ1-2; 8 bases align to TRBD1. The germline V gene encodes CDR1 SGHAT and CDR2 FQNNGV. The V gene end was trimmed by 5 bases and the J gene end by 8 bases; junction bases not matched to a gene: 10. CDR3 size: 14 residues. CDR3 bases: TGTGCCAGCAGCCCTTCGCAGGGGGCGCAGGGCTACACCTTC. Its translation: CASSPSQGAQGYTF.

In this sample, this clonotype turned up a few times. V is TRBV5-1 and J is TRBJ2-1; TRBD1 aligns across 9 bases. Germline lookup yields CDR1 SGHRS and CDR2 YFSETQ. Trimming removed 0 bases from V and 4 bases from J; junction bases left unmatched: 5. This CDR3 spans 16 amino acids. CDR3 amino acids: CASSLGGTGMYNEQFF. The CDR3 nucleotides are TGCGCCAGCAGCTTGGGCGGGACAGGGATGTACAATGAGCAGTTCTTC.

This clonotype was detected ten times or more. The chain employs TRBV7-8 and TRBJ2-5; D call uncertain. The CDR3 covers 12 residues. The ends were cut back, 2 bases at V and 5 bases at J, with 6 bases in the middle. Germline loops: CDR1 SGHVS, CDR2 FQNEAQ. The CDR3 region has the DNA TGTGCCAGCAGCTTATTCGGGGAGACCCAGTACTTC. It translates to CASSLFGETQYF.

The rearrangement joins TRBV5-1 to TRBJ2-7, with D perhaps given as TRBD1 or TRBD2 (5 bases each). With 8 bases removed from V and 5 bases from J, the gap between germline ends came to 17 bases. The CDR3 spans 13 residues. Germline lookup yields CDR1 SGHRS and CDR2 YFSETQ. The CDR3 here is CASSDDSFNEQYF. In DNA form, the CDR3 reads TGCGCCAGTAGCGACGACAGTTTCAACGAGCAGTACTTC.

This clonotype was seen only a few times. This chain joins TRBV12-3 or TRBV12-4 and TRBJ2-2; 8 positions match TRBD1. The CDR3 is 15 amino acids. The ends lost 4 bases at V and 1 base at J; junction bases unmatched: 2. This CDR3 is CASSWDRRNTGELFF. The CDR3 DNA reads TGTGCCAGCAGTTGGGACAGGAGGAACACCGGGGAGCTGTTTTTT.